This T cell receptor (beta chain) was documented in a study of T cell repertoires in cytomegalovirus infection. Study results and caveats: Accumulated public TCR beta family frequency recognized individuals carrying CMV together with the relevant HLA.

The CDR3 is 16 residues long. V was pared by 6 bases and J by 2 bases, with 16 bases between. Germline V gene sequence: CDR1 SNHLY, CDR2 FYNNEI. For this clonotype: Its specificity is not known.

TCRdb re-analysed the reads in MiXCR, keeping a single row per CDR3 protein. Seen here are a few hundred thousand distinct CDR3 sequences, around two fifths observed once, and the top ten hold 48%. Sequencing was performed on cultured PBMCs, taken from culture after CMV antigen stimulation. V gene TRBV2 combines with J gene TRBJ2-2; tentative D call: TRBD2 (7 bases). This receptor was taken from a human donor in good health (CMV status not recorded). Some clones in this sample may be carry-over from other donors' samples. CDR3 DNA sequence: TGTGCCAGCAGCCCCTGGGAGGGGGTCAACACCGGGGAGCTGTTTTTT. As protein: CASSPWEGVNTGELFF.